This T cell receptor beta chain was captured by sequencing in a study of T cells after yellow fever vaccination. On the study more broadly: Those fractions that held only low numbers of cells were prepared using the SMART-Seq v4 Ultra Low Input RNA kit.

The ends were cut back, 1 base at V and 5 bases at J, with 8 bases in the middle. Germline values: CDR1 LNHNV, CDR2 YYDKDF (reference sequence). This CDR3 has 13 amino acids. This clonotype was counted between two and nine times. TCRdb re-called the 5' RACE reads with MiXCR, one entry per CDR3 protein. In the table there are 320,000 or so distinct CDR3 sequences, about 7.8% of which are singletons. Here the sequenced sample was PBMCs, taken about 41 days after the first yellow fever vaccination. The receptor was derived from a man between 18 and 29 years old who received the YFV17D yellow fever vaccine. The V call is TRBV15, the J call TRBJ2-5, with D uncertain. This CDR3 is CATSRGLGETQYF. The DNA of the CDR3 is TGTGCCACCAGCAGAGGCCTGGGGGAGACCCAGTACTTC. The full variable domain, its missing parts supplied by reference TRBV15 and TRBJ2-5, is DAMVIQNPRYQVTQFGKPVTLSCSQTLNHNVMYWYQQKSSQAPKLLFHYYDKDFNNEADTPDNFQSRRPNTSFCFLDIRSPGLGDTAMYLCATSRGLGETQYFGPGTRLLVL.